The rows below give T cell receptor beta chains drawn from one sample of a study of blood T cell repertoires in COVID-19. Clones were read by immunoSEQ multiplex PCR, and TCRdb kept only the in-frame ones, dropping some. The repertoire consists of about 54,000 clones, with about 90% occurring once and the leading ten covering around 7%. Sequencing was performed on peripheral blood. All receptors derive from a woman in her sixties with active or convalescent COVID-19. The CDR3 runs from the conserved cysteine through the conserved F or W. A D gene is named only where the DNA matches it firmly. Expanded clones get a size class; other rows say once, few or many, or leave the size out.

CDR3nt | CDR3aa | v_gene | d_gene | abundance | len | j_gene
TGCGCCAGCAGCGCCGGGACAGGACAAGAGACCCAGTACTTC | CASSAGTGQETQYF | TRBV5-1 | TRBD1 | . | 14 | TRBJ2-5
TGTGCCAGTATTGAGGGCAGGGGCTCTGAAGCTTTCTTT | CASIEGRGSEAFF | TRBV19 | . | . | 13 | TRBJ1-1
TGTGCCTGGAGTGTACCAAGCGTCAGCACAGATACGCAGTATTTT | CAWSVPSVSTDTQYF | TRBV30 | . | . | 15 | TRBJ2-3
TGTGCCAGCAGCCTACAGGGTCGTAGGGCTAACACTGAAGCTTTCTTT | CASSLQGRRANTEAFF | TRBV21-1 | . | . | 16 | TRBJ1-1
TGTGCCAGCAGTTTATGGGACAGATTACGTTATAGCAATCAGCCCCAGCATTTT | CASSLWDRLRYSNQPQHF | TRBV28 | . | few | 18 | TRBJ1-5
TGTGCCAGCAGTCGTAAGGGGTGGAGCTATGGCTACACCTTC | CASSRKGWSYGYTF | TRBV6-5 | . | . | 14 | TRBJ1-2
TGTGCCAGCAGTTTGGAGGATCAGCCCCAGCATTTT | CASSLEDQPQHF | TRBV28 | . | . | 12 | TRBJ1-5
TGTGCCAGCAGCCCTCCTAACTATGGCTACACCTTC | CASSPPNYGYTF | TRBV7-2 | . | . | 12 | TRBJ1-2
TGTGCCACGAGCGGGAGTTCAGAGACCCAGTACTTC | CATSGSSETQYF | TRBV10-3 | TRBD2 | . | 12 | TRBJ2-5
TGTGCCAGCTCACCCCCGGGGGGGAGTCAGCCCCAGCATTTT | CASSPPGGSQPQHF | TRBV18 | . | . | 14 | TRBJ1-5
TGTGCCAGCAGCTTAGATATTAATGAGCAGTTCTTC | CASSLDINEQFF | TRBV11-3 | . | . | 12 | TRBJ2-1
TGTGCCAGCAGTTCCCTCGGACAGGGGTTAGCTGAAGCTTTCTTT | CASSSLGQGLAEAFF | TRBV27 | TRBD1 | . | 15 | TRBJ1-1
TGTGCCAGCAGCCAAGACCTACCAGGGGGCACCTACAATGAGCAGTTCTTC | CASSQDLPGGTYNEQFF | TRBV7-7 | TRBD1 | . | 17 | TRBJ2-1
TGTGCCAGCAGTTTATTCTGGCAGGGGTCACCCCTCCACTTT | CASSLFWQGSPLHF | TRBV27 | . | . | 14 | TRBJ1-6
TGTGCCAGCAGCCAAACGATTAGGGGCAATGAGCAGTTCTTC | CASSQTIRGNEQFF | TRBV4-2 | . | . | 14 | TRBJ2-1
TGTGCCAGCAGTCTCCTGACAGGGGACTATGGCTACACCTTC | CASSLLTGDYGYTF | TRBV6-5 | TRBD1 | once | 14 | TRBJ1-2
TGCGCCAGCAGCACCCCGGGACAGGGAAACACCATATATTTT | CASSTPGQGNTIYF | TRBV5-1 | TRBD1 | . | 14 | TRBJ1-3
TGTGCCAGCAGCTTAGACGGGGACTACACAGATACGCAGTATTTT | CASSLDGDYTDTQYF | TRBV11-1 | TRBD2 | . | 15 | TRBJ2-3
TGTGCCATCAGTGAGTCCCTTACAGGGCTGGGCTACACCTTC | CAISESLTGLGYTF | TRBV10-3 | . | once | 14 | TRBJ1-2
TGTGCCAGCAGTGAATATCCGTCCATATATTTT | CASSEYPSIYF | TRBV25-1 | . | . | 11 | TRBJ1-3
TGTGCCAGCAGTTACTCGTCTAGCGGGATCGCAGATACGCAGTATTTT | CASSYSSSGIADTQYF | TRBV6-5 | TRBD2 | . | 16 | TRBJ2-3
TGTGCCAGCAGCTTAGGAACAGGGGACTCTGGAAACACCATATATTTT | CASSLGTGDSGNTIYF | TRBV7-6 | TRBD1 | . | 16 | TRBJ1-3
TGTGCCAGTAGTGGCGGACAGGGGACCTATGGCTACACCTTC | CASSGGQGTYGYTF | TRBV19 | TRBD1 | . | 14 | TRBJ1-2
TGTGCCAGCAGCCGACTGTTCTCTGGGGCCAACGTCCTGACTTTC | CASSRLFSGANVLTF | TRBV5-8 | . | . | 15 | TRBJ2-6
TGTGCCAGCAGTTACGGGGGGAATACTGAAGCTTTCTTT | CASSYGGNTEAFF | TRBV6-6 | . | . | 13 | TRBJ1-1
TGCGCCAGCAGCTTGAGGGGAGGGAACACTGAAGCTTTCTTT | CASSLRGGNTEAFF | TRBV5-1 | . | . | 14 | TRBJ1-1
TGCGCCAGTTCACAGGGGCAGACTGAAGCTTTCTTT | CASSQGQTEAFF | TRBV5-1 | TRBD1 | . | 12 | TRBJ1-1
TGTGCCAGTAGTATAGTCGCGACGGGTTTTAGCTCCTACGAGCAGTACTTC | CASSIVATGFSSYEQYF | TRBV19 | . | once | 17 | TRBJ2-7
TGTGCCAGCAGTGAATATATAACAGGGGAAGCTTTCTTT | CASSEYITGEAFF | TRBV25-1 | . | . | 13 | TRBJ1-1
TGTGCCAGCAGTTCCTACCACAGGGGGCAAGGCTATGGCTACACCTTC | CASSSYHRGQGYGYTF | TRBV28 | TRBD1 | . | 16 | TRBJ1-2
TGTGCCAGCAGTTCCCGCAGGGAAATGTCCGGAAATCAGCCCCAGCATTTT | CASSSRREMSGNQPQHF | TRBV28 | . | . | 17 | TRBJ1-5
TGTGCCAGCAGTACGACTAGCGGGATCTACAATGAGCAGTTCTTC | CASSTTSGIYNEQFF | TRBV6-5 | TRBD2 | . | 15 | TRBJ2-1
TGTGCCAGCAGTTTGACAGGAGATACGCAGTATTTT | CASSLTGDTQYF | TRBV6-5 | . | once | 12 | TRBJ2-3
TGTGCCAGCAGCGGGACTAGCGGACTTCGCACAGATACGCAGTATTTT | CASSGTSGLRTDTQYF | TRBV7-2 | TRBD2 | once | 16 | TRBJ2-3
TGCAGCGGTACTCCCGGGACAAGACAAGAGACCCAGTACTTC | CSGTPGTRQETQYF | TRBV29-1 | . | . | 14 | TRBJ2-5
TGTGCCAGCAGCGTGGGGCTAGCGCCCAACCAAGAGACCCAGTACTTC | CASSVGLAPNQETQYF | TRBV3-1/TRBV3-2 | . | . | 16 | TRBJ2-5